The next 7 T cell receptor beta chains were all read from a single sample in a study of OX40 agonist ivuxolimab in advanced cancers. Library preparation used the immunoSEQ multiplex PCR assay. TCRdb obtained this table from immuneACCESS and retained in-frame rearrangements with V and J assigned. These tables miss some clones; where compared with another copy, unresolved V genes account for less than half of the shortfall, and the remainder is unexplained. A total of under 55,000 clones appear in this sample, around 90% of them only once. The leading ten clones occupy roughly a sixth of the sample. Sequences were derived from CD4+ or CD8+ T cells sorted from blood, sampled in a trial of the OX40 agonist ivuxolimab. The receptors shown here come from an adult with an advanced solid tumor such as melanoma, head and neck, liver or kidney cancer.

The rearrangement uses TRBV2 and TRBJ1-4; 11 bases line up with TRBD1. The germline V gene has CDR1 SNHLY and CDR2 FYNNEI. With V trimmed by 8 bases and J by 8 bases, 7 bases remained unmatched. The CDR3 sequence is 14 residues long. CDR3 loop: CASQDRGRGEKLFF. CDR3 nucleotide sequence: TGTGCCAGCCAGGACAGGGGGCGGGGGGAAAAACTGTTTTTT.

This clone occurred once. This sequence joins TRBV14 and TRBJ2-3; the match to TRBD2 covers 8 bases. V lost 4 bases, J lost 2 bases, and 11 bases stayed unmatched. There are 17 residues in the CDR3. Germline assignment: CDR1 SGHDN and CDR2 FVKESK. CDR3 DNA: TGTGCCAGCAGCCCTTATCTTTCCGGGAGGGCCACAGATACGCAGTATTTT. This gives the protein CASSPYLSGRATDTQYF.

The gene calls are TRBV27 and TRBJ1-1, with D hard to call. V was shortened by 3 bases and J by 3 bases, with 14 bases between the two germline ends. Germline values: CDR1 MNHEY, CDR2 SMNVEV (reference sequence). The CDR3 consists of 15 residues. CDR3 amino acids: CASSFLLGPDTEAFF. CDR3 DNA sequence: TGTGCCAGCAGTTTTTTATTGGGTCCGGACACTGAAGCTTTCTTT.

The gene calls are TRBV5-5 and TRBJ2-7, with D perhaps matching TRBD1 (6 bases). Looked up from germline, CDR1 is SGHKS and CDR2 is YYEKEE (reference sequence). The CDR3 runs to 15 residues. Trimming pared 0 bases from V and 0 bases from J, leaving 10 bases between. CDR3: CASSLGTAFSYEQYF. In DNA, the CDR3 is TGTGCCAGCAGCTTGGGGACAGCCTTCTCCTACGAGCAGTACTTC.

The rearrangement uses TRBV5-4 and TRBJ1-2; 9 nucleotides agree with TRBD1. Germline V gives CDR1 SGHNT, CDR2 YYREEE (reference sequence). CDR3 length equals 15 residues. Unmatched junction bases numbered 4, after V lost 0 bases and J lost 4 bases. The CDR3 sequence is CASSLDGQGLYGYTF. For the CDR3, the DNA is TGTGCCAGCAGCTTGGATGGACAGGGGCTCTATGGCTACACCTTC.

CDR3 DNA sequence: TGTGCCATCAGTGAGTCGACGGGACTAGCGGGGGGGCAAGAGACCCAGTACTTC. Translation: CAISESTGLAGGQETQYF. The V and J genes are TRBV10-3 and TRBJ2-5; the match to TRBD2 covers 16 bases. Germline V gene sequence: CDR1 ENHRY, CDR2 SYGVKD. The V and J ends lost 0 bases and 2 bases, in that order; junction bases with no gene match: 3. This CDR3 region has 18 residues.

This clone was seen a handful of times. The chain carries TRBV7-9 and TRBJ1-2; D remains unclear. The length of the CDR3 is 13 residues. V lost 5 bases to trimming and J lost 4 bases, with 11 bases between them. The germline CDR1 and CDR2 sequences are SEHNR and FQNEAQ (reference sequence). CDR3 in DNA: TGTGCCAGCAGCCCAGGACGGACCTATGGCTACACCTTC. It translates to CASSPGRTYGYTF. Full variable domain (missing parts from reference TRBV7-9 and TRBJ1-2): DTGVSQNPRHKITKRGQNVTFRCDPISEHNRLYWYRQTLGQGPEFLTYFQNEAQLEKSRLLSDRFSAERPKGSFSTLEIQRTEQGDSAMYLCASSPGRTYGYTFGSGTRLTVV.